A single sample is the source of the 11 T cell receptor beta chains below, sequenced in a study of cytomegalovirus exposure and HLA in healthy donors. Data came from immunoSEQ multiplex PCR; TCRdb stores just in-frame clones and leaves some out. The table shows tens of thousands of clones, with around 96% occurring only once. The material sequenced was PBMCs. The receptors stem from a man younger than 35 in good health and CMV-seronegative.

The chain joins TRBV9 to TRBJ1-5, with TRBD1 identical over 10 bases. The CDR3 has 15 residues. Germline loops: CDR1 SGDLS, CDR2 YYNGEE. V lost 0 bases and J lost 6; bases outside the gene matches: 3. This CDR3 is CASSVGQGALQPQHF. In DNA, the CDR3 is TGTGCCAGCAGCGTAGGACAGGGGGCTCTTCAGCCCCAGCATTTT.

V and J are TRBV30 and TRBJ2-5; 7 nucleotides align to TRBD2. The length of the CDR3 is 12 residues. Germline-derived CDR1 and CDR2 are GTSNPN and SVGIG (reference sequence). J lost 7 bases, V lost 2 bases, and 4 bases had no gene match. The CDR3 DNA reads TGTGCCTGGAGTTGGGGGGAGGGGACCCAGTACTTC. It codes for CAWSWGEGTQYF. The full variable domain, completed using reference TRBV30 and TRBJ2-5, is SQTIHQWPATLVQPVGSPLSLECTVEGTSNPNLYWYRQAAGRGLQLLFYSVGIGQISSEVPQNLSASRPQDRQFILSSKKLLLSDSGFYLCAWSWGEGTQYFGPGTRLLVL.

The genes are TRBV11-1 and TRBJ2-7; D might be TRBD2 (6 bases). Per germline, CDR1 SGHAT and CDR2 FQDESV (reference sequence). V lost 1 base and J lost 4, with 20 bases in between. The CDR3 extends over 17 amino acids. The CDR3: CASSLGTTGVFQYEQYF. The CDR3 region has the DNA TGTGCCAGCAGCTTAGGGACGACGGGAGTCTTCCAATACGAGCAGTACTTC.

A single count supports this clone. V is TRBV4-1 and J is TRBJ2-3, with 9 positions matching TRBD1. The length of the CDR3 is 19 residues. V was pared by 4 bases and J by 3 bases, with 17 bases of the junction left unmatched. From germline, CDR1 is MGHRA and CDR2 YSYEKL. The CDR3 protein is CASSLGLKGDRVRTDTQYF. DNA for the CDR3: TGCGCCAGCAGCCTTGGACTAAAGGGGGACAGGGTTCGGACAGATACGCAGTATTTT.

This chain joins TRBV5-4 and TRBJ2-1; D unresolved. CDR1 and CDR2 (germline): SGHNT, YYREEE (reference sequence). The CDR3 has 13 residues. The V end was cut by 0 bases, the J end by 7 bases, with 8 bases between. The CDR3 is CASSLAEKNEQFF. In DNA form, the CDR3 reads TGTGCCAGCAGCTTGGCCGAGAAGAATGAGCAGTTCTTC.

The chain joins TRBV2 to TRBJ1-5, with 8 positions matching TRBD1. From germline, CDR1 is SNHLY and CDR2 FYNNEI. This CDR3 region has 17 residues. V lost 6 bases to trimming and J lost 4 bases; unmatched junction nucleotides: 14. The CDR3 loop reads CASRPQGAGGLNQPQHF. CDR3 nucleotide sequence: TGTGCCAGCAGACCCCAGGGGGCAGGGGGCTTAAATCAGCCCCAGCATTTT.

V usage is TRBV20-1 and J usage is TRBJ1-4; no reliable D call. This CDR3 is built from 11 residues. The V and J ends lost 7 bases and 5 bases respectively, with 8 bases between them. Germline V gene lookup returns CDR1 DFQATT and CDR2 SNEGSKA (reference sequence). The CDR3 sequence: CSGLRNEKLFF. DNA of the CDR3: TGCAGTGGGCTCAGGAATGAAAAACTGTTTTTT.

V usage is TRBV5-6 and J usage is TRBJ1-1; D not resolved. Germline lookup yields CDR1 SGHDT and CDR2 YYEEEE. Trimming cost V 1 base and J 4 bases, with 5 bases left between them. This CDR3 spans 12 amino acids. The CDR3 protein is CASSLLFTEAFF. The DNA of the CDR3 is TGTGCCAGCAGCTTGCTATTCACTGAAGCTTTCTTT.

The gene calls are TRBV5-3 and TRBJ2-2; D gene unclear. Being an ORF, TRBV5-3 has a function that is uncertain. V dropped 4 bases and J dropped 0 bases, with 13 bases sitting between them. CDR3 length: 16 residues. This CDR3 reads CARSPSPGTNTGELFF. CDR3 bases: TGTGCCAGAAGCCCATCTCCCGGTACGAACACCGGGGAGCTGTTTTTT.

The chain is built from TRBV18 and TRBJ1-3, with 9 bases lining up with TRBD1. From germline, CDR1 is KGHSH and CDR2 LQKENI. The CDR3 has 17 residues. With 6 bases clipped from V and 3 bases from J, the junction kept 12 bases outside the gene matches. The CDR3 region is CASSYRTGGAYGNTIYF. For the CDR3, the DNA is TGTGCCAGCTCGTACCGTACAGGGGGCGCTTATGGAAACACCATATATTTT.

This clone was counted only a few times. This rearrangement joins TRBV29-1 to TRBJ1-2; 9 bases are a match to TRBD1. Losses at the gene ends were 7 bases for V and 4 bases for J; bases not matched to a gene: 10. The CDR3 length is 14 residues. The germline gives CDR1 SQVTM, CDR2 ANQGSEA. The CDR3 is CSDDSGTGLYGYTF. In nucleotides, the CDR3 is TGCAGCGACGACAGTGGGACAGGGCTCTATGGCTACACCTTC.